These T cell receptor beta chains were read from a single sample in a study of shared clonotypes between healthy human individuals. Libraries were prepared by immunoSEQ multiplex PCR; TCRdb keeps only in-frame clonotypes and omits some of them. The sample has about 2.4 million clones; roughly 93% are singletons. The sample comprised naive CD4+ T cells from PBMCs. The receptors were gathered from a man aged 18 to 30 in good health. Some clones in this sample may be carry-over from other donors' samples. The CDR3 runs from the conserved cysteine through the conserved F or W. Each record gives: V gene, D gene, J gene, clone size, CDR3 protein, CDR3 DNA. D genes are given only for firm matches. Size is omitted from some rows. Given values are once, few, many or a class for expanded clones.

V: TRBV15
D: NA
J: TRBJ2-1
size: NA
CDR3: CATSRDYSRPNEQFF
DNA: TGTGCCACCAGCAGGGATTACAGTAGACCCAATGAGCAGTTCTTC

V: TRBV9
D: TRBD2
J: TRBJ2-1
size: NA
CDR3: CASSAGTSGDNEQFF
DNA: TGTGCCAGCAGCGCCGGGACTAGCGGGGACAATGAGCAGTTCTTC

V: TRBV4-1
D: TRBD1
J: TRBJ2-7
size: once
CDR3: CASSQGGTEQGGQYF
DNA: TGCGCCAGCAGCCAAGGCGGGACGGAACAGGGGGGGCAGTACTTC

V: TRBV11-3
D: NA
J: TRBJ2-3
size: NA
CDR3: CASSSGTFQPTDTQYF
DNA: TGTGCCAGCAGCTCCGGGACTTTTCAACCCACAGATACGCAGTATTTT

V: TRBV5-1
D: TRBD1
J: TRBJ2-7
size: NA
CDR3: CASSLRGPYEQYF
DNA: TGCGCCAGCAGCTTGAGGGGGCCCTACGAGCAGTACTTC

V: TRBV5-1
D: NA
J: TRBJ1-1
size: few
CDR3: CASSLDTGNTEAFF
DNA: TGCGCCAGCAGCTTGGATACGGGTAACACTGAAGCTTTCTTT

V: TRBV5-1
D: NA
J: TRBJ1-2
size: few
CDR3: CASSASSGYTF
DNA: TGCGCCAGCAGCGCATCCTCTGGCTACACCTTC

V: TRBV19
D: NA
J: TRBJ1-3
size: once
CDR3: CASSDPGSGNTIYF
DNA: TGTGCCAGTAGCGACCCCGGGTCTGGAAACACCATATATTTT

V: TRBV7-9
D: TRBD2
J: TRBJ2-3
size: NA
CDR3: CASALAGGHTDTQYF
DNA: TGTGCCAGCGCCTTAGCGGGAGGACACACAGATACGCAGTATTTT

V: TRBV7-6
D: NA
J: TRBJ2-7
size: NA
CDR3: CASSLWSYEQYF
DNA: TGTGCCAGCAGCTTATGGTCCTACGAGCAGTACTTC

V: TRBV5-4
D: TRBD1
J: TRBJ2-7
size: NA
CDR3: CASSSQGASYEQYF
DNA: TGTGCCAGCAGCTCACAGGGGGCGTCGTACGAGCAGTACTTC

V: TRBV5-1
D: NA
J: TRBJ2-1
size: few
CDR3: CASSLGGSLGYNEQFF
DNA: TGCGCCAGCAGCTTGGGGGGGTCCCTCGGCTACAATGAGCAGTTCTTC

V: TRBV11-1
D: TRBD2
J: TRBJ2-1
size: NA
CDR3: CASSPGLAGGPNEQFF
DNA: TGTGCCAGCAGCCCGGGACTAGCGGGAGGACCCAATGAGCAGTTCTTC

V: TRBV5-1
D: NA
J: TRBJ1-1
size: NA
CDR3: CASSLEGENTEAFF
DNA: TGCGCCAGCAGCTTGGAGGGGGAGAACACTGAAGCTTTCTTT

V: TRBV18
D: TRBD2
J: TRBJ2-1
size: NA
CDR3: CASSPRTSGAYNEQFF
DNA: TGTGCCAGCTCACCCCGGACTAGCGGAGCCTACAATGAGCAGTTCTTC

V: TRBV5-4
D: NA
J: TRBJ2-5
size: NA
CDR3: CASSPADVGFGETQYF
DNA: TGTGCCAGCAGCCCGGCCGACGTAGGGTTTGGAGAGACCCAGTACTTC

V: TRBV5-1
D: NA
J: TRBJ1-1
size: NA
CDR3: CASSVGTNTKAFF
DNA: TGCGCCAGCAGCGTGGGGACGAACACTAAAGCTTTCTTT

V: TRBV18
D: NA
J: TRBJ2-7
size: NA
CDR3: CASSIARDPAYEQYF
DNA: TGTGCCAGCTCAATCGCCCGGGACCCCGCCTACGAGCAGTACTTC

V: TRBV5-5
D: NA
J: TRBJ1-3
size: NA
CDR3: CASSLAAGNTIYF
DNA: TGTGCCAGCAGCTTGGCCGCGGGAAACACCATATATTTT

V: TRBV28
D: NA
J: TRBJ2-1
size: NA
CDR3: CASNRVTYENNEQFF
DNA: TGTGCCAGCAATAGGGTTACTTACGAAAACAATGAGCAGTTCTTC